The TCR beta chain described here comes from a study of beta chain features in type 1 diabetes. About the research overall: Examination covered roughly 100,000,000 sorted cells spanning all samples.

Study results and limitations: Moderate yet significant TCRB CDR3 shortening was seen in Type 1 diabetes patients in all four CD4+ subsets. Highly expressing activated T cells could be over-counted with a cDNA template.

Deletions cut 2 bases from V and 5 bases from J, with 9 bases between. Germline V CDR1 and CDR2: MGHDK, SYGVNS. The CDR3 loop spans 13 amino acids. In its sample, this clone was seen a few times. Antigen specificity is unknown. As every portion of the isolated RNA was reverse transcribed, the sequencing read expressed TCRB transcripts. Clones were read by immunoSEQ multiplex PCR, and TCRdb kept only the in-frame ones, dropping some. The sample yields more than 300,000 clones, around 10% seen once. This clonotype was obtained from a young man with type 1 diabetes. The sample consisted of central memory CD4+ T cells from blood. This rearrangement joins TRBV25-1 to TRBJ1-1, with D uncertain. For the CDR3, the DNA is TGTGCCAGCAGTGAAATTTGGGGAACTGAAGCTTTCTTT. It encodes CASSEIWGTEAFF.